Shown below are 20 T cell receptor beta chains from a single sample sequenced in a study of blood T cell repertoires in COVID-19. Profiled with immunoSEQ multiplex PCR; TCRdb holds only in-frame clones, not every one. Seen here are 70,000 or so clones, roughly 91% observed once, and the top ten hold over 25%. The sequencing sample was made of peripheral blood. Receptors originate from a woman older than 75 with active or convalescent COVID-19.

This clone has just one count. V gene TRBV9 combines with J gene TRBJ2-1; 8 bases fit TRBD2. The CDR3 loop spans 17 amino acids. V shed 4 bases and J 7 bases; nucleotides not matched to a gene: 16. The germline V gene has CDR1 SGDLS and CDR2 YYNGEE. The DNA for the CDR3 is TGTGCCAGCAGCCATAGGGGGGGGACTAGAACTGGTAATGAGCAGTTCTTC. It yields the protein CASSHRGGTRTGNEQFF. Filled out from reference TRBV9 and TRBJ2-1, the complete variable domain reads DSGVTQTPKHLITATGQRVTLRCSPRSGDLSVYWYQQSLDQGLQFLIQYYNGEERAKGNILERFSAQQFPDLHSELNLSSLELGDSALYFCASSHRGGTRTGNEQFFGPGTRLTVL.

CDR3 amino acids: CASSLAIGVTGVEQYF. For the CDR3, the DNA is TGCGCCAGCAGCTTGGCTATCGGTGTGACCGGGGTCGAGCAGTACTTC. The chain joins TRBV5-1 to TRBJ2-7, with D tentatively TRBD2 (5 bases). V lost 0 bases and J 6 bases, leaving 19 bases between the germline ends. CDR3 size: 16 residues. Germline lookup yields CDR1 SGHRS and CDR2 YFSETQ.

The J gene is TRBJ1-6, the V gene TRBV18; TRBD1 aligns across 8 bases. Losses at the gene ends were 1 base for V and 8 bases for J; bases not matched to a gene: 16. The CDR3 has 19 residues. Germline lookup yields CDR1 KGHSH and CDR2 LQKENI. CDR3 nucleotides: TGTGCCAGCTCACCACTCGTGGGACAGGTCTTCGAAACCTATTCACCCCTCCACTTT. Translated: CASSPLVGQVFETYSPLHF.

The chain is built from TRBV19 and TRBJ1-1; 10 nucleotides match TRBD1. After removal of 3 bases from V and 8 bases from J, the junction contained 6 bases not matched to a gene. CDR3 length: 14 residues. From germline, CDR1 is LNHDA and CDR2 SQIVND (reference sequence). Here the CDR3 DNA reads TGTGCCAGTAGTATGAACCGGGACAGGGGAGAAGCTTTCTTT. Its translation is CASSMNRDRGEAFF. The complete variable domain, with remaining parts taken from reference TRBV19 and TRBJ1-1, reads DGGITQSPKYLFRKEGQNVTLSCEQNLNHDAMYWYRQDPGQGLRLIYYSQIVNDFQKGDIAEGYSVSREKKESFPLTVTSAQKNPTAFYLCASSMNRDRGEAFFGQGTRLTVV.

The chain recombines TRBV11-3 with TRBJ2-3; no clear D gene. The CDR3 length is 11 residues. The germline V gene encodes CDR1 SGHNT and CDR2 YENEEA. With 5 bases removed from V and 8 bases from J, the gap between germline ends came to 8 bases. CDR3 sequence: CASSDSVTQYF. The CDR3 nucleotides are TGTGCCAGCAGCGATAGTGTTACGCAGTATTTT.

This clone was seen many times. The rearrangement joins TRBV6-2 or TRBV6-3 to TRBJ2-2, with a weak D call TRBD2 (6 bases). CDR1 and CDR2 from the germline V gene are MNHEY and SVGEGT. Trimming took off 4 bases at V and 1 base at J, with 10 bases between the two ends. This CDR3 region has 15 residues. This CDR3 reads CASSWVGGNTGELFF. CDR3 nucleotides: TGTGCCAGCAGTTGGGTCGGGGGGAACACCGGGGAGCTGTTTTTT.

The chain links TRBV18 to TRBJ2-7; 7 bases map to TRBD1. The CDR3 extends over 15 amino acids. CDR1 is KGHSH, CDR2 LQKENI, per germline. The V and J ends lost 3 bases and 3 bases, in that order; junction bases with no gene match: 8. CDR3 sequence reads: CASSPTTGLGYEQYF. CDR3 bases: TGTGCCAGCTCACCCACGACAGGGTTGGGCTACGAGCAGTACTTC. Full variable domain (rest looked up from reference TRBV18 and TRBJ2-7): NAGVMQNPRHLVRRRGQEARLRCSPMKGHSHVYWYRQLPEEGLKFMVYLQKENIIDESGMPKERFSAEFPKEGPSILRIQQVVRGDSAAYFCASSPTTGLGYEQYFGPGTRLTVT.

CDR3 DNA: TGTGCCAGCAGCCCTGGTGGCGGGGGGGCTTACAATGAGCAGTTCTTC. It is translated as CASSPGGGGAYNEQFF. The chain joins TRBV11-2 to TRBJ2-1, with 9 bases aligning to TRBD2. CDR1 and CDR2 from the germline V gene are SGHAT and FQNNGV. V was pared by 5 bases and J by 4 bases, with 9 bases of the junction left unmatched. The CDR3 sequence is 16 residues long.

This rearrangement joins TRBV4-1 to TRBJ1-1; unclear D gene. The germline CDR1 and CDR2 sequences are MGHRA and YSYEKL. This CDR3 has 15 amino acids. V lost 1 base and J 6 bases, leaving 15 bases between the germline ends. CDR3 region: CASSQARTRDAEAFF. The DNA for the CDR3 is TGCGCCAGCAGCCAAGCGCGGACCCGGGATGCTGAAGCTTTCTTT.

The chain joins TRBV15 to TRBJ1-2; perhaps TRBD1 as D (6 bases). Germline V gives CDR1 LNHNV, CDR2 YYDKDF (reference sequence). V was pared by 3 bases and J by 7 bases, with 15 bases between. This CDR3 has 14 amino acids. CDR3 bases: TGTGCCACCAGCAGCCTCTTCGGACAGTTTGGCTACACCTTC. The encoded protein is CATSSLFGQFGYTF.

In its sample, this clone was seen once. The rearrangement joins TRBV28 to TRBJ1-6, with a weak D call TRBD1 (6 bases). CDR1 is MDHEN, CDR2 SYDVKM, per germline. The CDR3 runs to 16 residues. Trimming shortened V by 1 base and J by 8 bases, and 15 bases separated the two germline ends. Written as DNA, the CDR3 is TGTGCCAGCAGTTTATCTTCGGGGGGCGAATATTCACCCCTCCACTTT. This encodes CASSLSSGGEYSPLHF.

V and J are TRBV6-2 or TRBV6-3 and TRBJ2-2, with 8 bases matching TRBD2. The V and J ends lost 0 bases and 7 bases, in that order; junction bases with no gene match: 7. CDR1 and CDR2 from the germline V gene are MNHEY and SVGEGT. This CDR3 region has 16 residues. CDR3 sequence reads: CASSYSIAGLGGELFF. The CDR3 bases are TGTGCCAGCAGTTACTCGATAGCGGGGCTTGGCGGGGAGCTGTTTTTT.

The genes are TRBV4-3 and TRBJ1-1; 7 bases are a match to TRBD1. The germline V gene has CDR1 LGHNA and CDR2 YSLEER. V was pared by 6 bases and J by 2 bases, with 21 bases of the junction left unmatched. This CDR3 region has 19 residues. This CDR3 reads CASSYAGFNPRTGNTEAFF. CDR3 sequence (DNA): TGCGCCAGCAGTTATGCCGGTTTTAATCCCCGGACAGGTAACACTGAAGCTTTCTTT.

This clone was observed a handful of times. The chain employs TRBV5-4 and TRBJ2-3; D is unresolved. The CDR3 extends over 14 amino acids. V shed 0 bases and J shed 2 bases, with 7 bases lying between them. CDR1 SGHNT and CDR2 YYREEE come from the germline V gene (reference sequence). The CDR3 loop is CASSLVANTDTQYF. Written as DNA, the CDR3 is TGTGCCAGCAGCTTGGTGGCAAACACAGATACGCAGTATTTT.

J is TRBJ2-2 and V is TRBV2, with 7 bases lining up with TRBD1. The J segment lost 6 bases and the V segment lost 10 bases, leaving 14 bases of the junction unmatched. The germline gives CDR1 SNHLY, CDR2 FYNNEI. The CDR3 is 15 amino acids. The CDR3 DNA reads TGTGCCACAGCAACCCCCAGGGGGAAATCCGGGGAGCTGTTTTTT. Translation gives CATATPRGKSGELFF.

V and J are TRBV10-3 and TRBJ1-1, with 8 bases that match TRBD1. CDR3 size: 14 residues. V gave up 3 bases and J gave up 4 bases; unmatched junction bases: 4. The V gene's germline CDR1 is ENHRY and CDR2 SYGVKD. The CDR3 region is CAISDGGQGTEAFF. The DNA of the CDR3 is TGTGCCATCAGTGACGGCGGACAGGGCACTGAAGCTTTCTTT.

The gene calls are TRBV2 and TRBJ1-2; D uncertain. The germline V and J ends were trimmed by 6 bases and 6 bases, with 11 bases remaining between them. Germline CDR1 reads SNHLY; CDR2 reads FYNNEI. The CDR3 covers 12 residues. CDR3 coding DNA: TGTGCCAGCAGCCGCGAGCGGCATGGCTACACCTTC. This encodes CASSRERHGYTF.

This clone showed up just once. The gene calls are TRBV4-1 and TRBJ2-2; D possibly corresponds to TRBD2 (6 bases). The CDR3 is 15 amino acids. Germline CDR1 MGHRA, CDR2 YSYEKL. Trimming took off 6 bases at V and 0 bases at J, with 11 bases between the two ends. The CDR3, as DNA: TGCGCCAGCAGGCAGGAGGGGACGAACACCGGGGAGCTGTTTTTT. Translated: CASRQEGTNTGELFF.

This clone has a single count. V and J are TRBV28 and TRBJ1-1; 9 bases align to TRBD1. V trimming: 3 bases; J trimming: 0 bases; junction bases outside the gene matches: 8. Germline CDR1 and CDR2: MDHEN and SYDVKM. The length of the CDR3 is 17 residues. The CDR3 protein is CASSLVGTGKMNTEAFF. The DNA for the CDR3 is TGTGCCAGCAGTTTGGTGGGGACAGGGAAAATGAACACTGAAGCTTTCTTT.

A single count supports this clone. The chain uses TRBV7-2 and TRBJ2-7, with 9 bases that match TRBD1. The ends lost 2 bases at V and 4 bases at J; junction bases unmatched: 9. CDR1 is SGHTA, CDR2 FQGNSA, per germline. The CDR3 is 16 residues long. The CDR3, as DNA: TGTGCCAGCAGCTTACTGGGGGGACAGGGATCATACGAGCAGTACTTC. As protein: CASSLLGGQGSYEQYF.